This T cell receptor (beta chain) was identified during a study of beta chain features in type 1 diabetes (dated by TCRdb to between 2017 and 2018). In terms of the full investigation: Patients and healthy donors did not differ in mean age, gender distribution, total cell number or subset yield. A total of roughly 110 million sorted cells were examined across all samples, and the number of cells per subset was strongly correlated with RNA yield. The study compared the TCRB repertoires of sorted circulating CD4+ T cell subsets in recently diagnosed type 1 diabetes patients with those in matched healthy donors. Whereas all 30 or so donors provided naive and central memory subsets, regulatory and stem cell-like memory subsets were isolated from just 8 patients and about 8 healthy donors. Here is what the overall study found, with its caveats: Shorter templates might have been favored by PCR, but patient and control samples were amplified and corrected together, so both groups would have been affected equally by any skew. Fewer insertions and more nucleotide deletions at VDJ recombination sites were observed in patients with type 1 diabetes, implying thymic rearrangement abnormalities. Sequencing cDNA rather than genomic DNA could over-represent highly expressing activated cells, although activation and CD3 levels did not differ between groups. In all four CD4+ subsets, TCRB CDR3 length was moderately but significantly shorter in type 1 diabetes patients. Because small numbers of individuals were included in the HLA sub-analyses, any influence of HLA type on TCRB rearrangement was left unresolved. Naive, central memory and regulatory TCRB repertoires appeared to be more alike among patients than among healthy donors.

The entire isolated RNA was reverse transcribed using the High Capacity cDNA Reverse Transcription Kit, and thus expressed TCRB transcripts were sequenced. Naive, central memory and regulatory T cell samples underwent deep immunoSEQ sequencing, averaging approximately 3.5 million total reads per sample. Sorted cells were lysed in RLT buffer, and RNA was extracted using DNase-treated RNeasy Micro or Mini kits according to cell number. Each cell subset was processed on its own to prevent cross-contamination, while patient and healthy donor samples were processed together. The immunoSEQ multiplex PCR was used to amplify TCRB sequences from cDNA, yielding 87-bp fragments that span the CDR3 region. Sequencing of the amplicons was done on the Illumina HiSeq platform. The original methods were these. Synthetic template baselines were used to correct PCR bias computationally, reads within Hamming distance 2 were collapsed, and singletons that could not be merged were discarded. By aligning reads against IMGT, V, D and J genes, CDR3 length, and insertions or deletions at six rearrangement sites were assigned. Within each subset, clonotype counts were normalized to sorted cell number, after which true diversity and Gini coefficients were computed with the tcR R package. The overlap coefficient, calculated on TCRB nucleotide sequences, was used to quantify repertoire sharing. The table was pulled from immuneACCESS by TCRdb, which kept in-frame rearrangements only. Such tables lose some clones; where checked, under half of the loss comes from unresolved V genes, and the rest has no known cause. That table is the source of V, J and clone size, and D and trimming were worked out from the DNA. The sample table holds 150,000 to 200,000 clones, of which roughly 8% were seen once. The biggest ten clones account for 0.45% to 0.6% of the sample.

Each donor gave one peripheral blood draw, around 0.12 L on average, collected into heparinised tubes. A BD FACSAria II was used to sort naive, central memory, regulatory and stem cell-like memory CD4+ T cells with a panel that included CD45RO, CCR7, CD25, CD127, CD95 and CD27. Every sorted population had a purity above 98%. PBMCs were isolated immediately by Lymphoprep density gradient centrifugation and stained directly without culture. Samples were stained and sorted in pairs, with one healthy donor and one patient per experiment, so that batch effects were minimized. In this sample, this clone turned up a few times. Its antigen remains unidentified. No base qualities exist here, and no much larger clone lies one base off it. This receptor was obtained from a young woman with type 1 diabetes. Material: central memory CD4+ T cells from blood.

The DNA sequence is TGCAGCGTTGGTTCGAGGCAAAACATTCAGTACTTC. Translated, it reads CSVGSRQNIQYF. The chain was built from TRBV29-1 and TRBJ2-4; the D gene is not confidently resolved. Counted from cysteine to phenylalanine, this CDR3 has 12 amino acids. Only the CDR3 region is kept as DNA, spanning 36 bases read in frame from base 1. Via the germline V gene, CDR1 is SQVTM and CDR2 ANQGSEA. Trimming removed 4 bases from V and 5 bases from J, leaving 9 bases between the germline ends.